This passage covers 20 T cell receptor beta chains from one sample sequenced in a study of graft-versus-host responses after intestinal transplantation. Their antigens are not known. Clones were read by immunoSEQ multiplex PCR, and TCRdb kept only the in-frame ones, dropping some. This sample carries 55,000 to 85,000 clones, around 90% of them seen once, and the ten largest clones take 2.5%. The sample here was unstimulated CD8+ T cells sorted from spleen or lymph node cells, taken before intestinal transplant. Receptor source: a human donor who received an intestinal transplant.

The V and J genes are TRBV2 and TRBJ1-1; D remains unclear. This CDR3 spans 12 amino acids. Germline CDR1 and CDR2: SNHLY and FYNNEI. V lost 6 bases, J lost 6 bases, and 11 bases lay in between. The CDR3 loop reads CASSPSEPEAFF. The CDR3, as DNA: TGTGCCAGCAGCCCGTCCGAGCCTGAAGCTTTCTTT.

The chain links TRBV28 to TRBJ2-7, with D perhaps TRBD2 (7 bases). Trimming cost V 6 bases and J 3 bases, with 15 bases left between them. CDR1 is MDHEN, CDR2 SYDVKM, per germline. This CDR3 is 14 amino acids long. CDR3 sequence (DNA): TGTGCCAGCAGGGGAGGGGGGCCGGGCTACGAGCAGTACTTC. Translating it yields CASRGGGPGYEQYF.

This clone occurred once. The chain employs TRBV27 and TRBJ2-1, with 7 positions matching TRBD2. Germline V lookup: CDR1 MNHEY, CDR2 SMNVEV (reference sequence). V lost 0 bases to trimming and J lost 4 bases; unmatched junction nucleotides: 6. The CDR3 is 16 residues long. CDR3 region: CASSLSPSGEYNEQFF. In DNA form, the CDR3 reads TGTGCCAGCAGTTTATCCCCTAGCGGAGAATACAATGAGCAGTTCTTC.

The chain is built from TRBV6-8 and TRBJ2-2, with TRBD2 matching over 15 bases. The V and J ends lost 4 bases and 3 bases, in that order; junction bases with no gene match: 3. Per germline, CDR1 MNHGY and CDR2 SAAAGT. The CDR3 loop spans 17 amino acids. In DNA form, the CDR3 reads TGTGCCAGCAGTTGGACTAGCGGGAGGGAGTACACCGGGGAGCTGTTTTTT. It yields the protein CASSWTSGREYTGELFF.

V gene TRBV27 combines with J gene TRBJ2-1, with 9 bases that match TRBD2. Trimming removed 3 bases from V and 5 bases from J; junction bases left unmatched: 14. Germline V gene data show CDR1 as MNHEY and CDR2 as SMNVEV (reference sequence). The CDR3 is 18 amino acids. The chain's CDR3 is CASSLWGFSGRTHNEQFF. CDR3 DNA: TGTGCCAGCAGTTTGTGGGGGTTTAGCGGGAGAACCCACAATGAGCAGTTCTTC.

This clone was found a few times. This chain connects TRBV6-5 to TRBJ1-2; 8 bases map to TRBD1. There are 13 residues in the CDR3. Germline CDR1 reads MNHEY; CDR2 reads SVGAGI. Unmatched junction bases numbered 6, after V lost 4 bases and J lost 8 bases. The CDR3, as DNA: TGTGCCAGCAGTTTATCTCAGGGGGCGGGCTACACCTTC. Its protein product is CASSLSQGAGYTF.

This clone appeared once. DNA for the CDR3: TGTGCCAGCAGTTTGGGACAGTGCAATCAGCCCCAGCATTTT. Translated, it gives CASSLGQCNQPQHF. The V call is TRBV6-1, the J call TRBJ1-5, with 7 bases aligning to TRBD1. Germline values: CDR1 MNHNS, CDR2 SASEGT. The J segment lost 2 bases and the V segment lost 5 bases, leaving 3 bases of the junction unmatched. The CDR3 length is 14 residues.

J is TRBJ1-1 and V is TRBV30; D call uncertain. There are 13 residues in the CDR3. The germline V and J ends were trimmed by 0 bases and 3 bases, with 8 bases remaining between them. The V gene's germline CDR1 is GTSNPN and CDR2 SVGIG (reference sequence). Here the CDR3 DNA reads TGTGCCTGGAGTGTAGCAGGATACACTGAAGCTTTCTTT. Protein: CAWSVAGYTEAFF.

The gene calls are TRBV27 and TRBJ1-1, with 8 positions matching TRBD1. Germline V gene lookup returns CDR1 MNHEY and CDR2 SMNVEV (reference sequence). Trimming took 2 bases from V and 8 from J; bases not matched to a gene: 4. The CDR3 loop spans 13 amino acids. CDR3 nucleotide sequence: TGTGCCAGCAGTTTACATACAGGGGGAGAAGCTTTCTTT. Its protein product is CASSLHTGGEAFF.

V gene TRBV5-4 combines with J gene TRBJ1-2, with D tentatively TRBD1 (5 bases). V lost 0 bases and J 7 bases, leaving 13 bases between the germline ends. Germline CDR1 is SGHNT and CDR2 is YYREEE (reference sequence). This CDR3 is 14 amino acids long. The CDR3 nucleotides are TGTGCCAGCAGCTTGGTCCGCAGGGAGGGTGGCTACACCTTC. It codes for CASSLVRREGGYTF. The full variable domain, rest sourced from reference TRBV5-4 and TRBJ1-2, is ETGVTQSPTHLIKTRGQQVTLRCSSQSGHNTVSWYQQALGQGPQFIFQYYREEENGRGNFPPRFSGLQFPNYSSELNVNALELDDSALYLCASSLVRREGGYTFGSGTRLTVV.

The rearrangement uses TRBV5-6 and TRBJ2-1; 14 positions match TRBD2. V lost 3 bases and J lost 13; bases outside the gene matches: 6. In germline, CDR1 is SGHDT, CDR2 YYEEEE. The CDR3 has 14 amino acids. CDR3 nucleotides: TGTGCCAGCAGCTACGGACTAGCGGGAGGTACTCAGTTCTTC. Its protein is CASSYGLAGGTQFF.

The CDR3 reads CASDDGQAQYF. For the CDR3, the DNA is TGTGCCAGCGATGACGGCCAGGCGCAGTATTTT. This chain uses TRBV27 with TRBJ2-3; D not resolved. Germline V gene sequence: CDR1 MNHEY, CDR2 SMNVEV (reference sequence). V lost 8 bases and J 10 bases, leaving 13 bases between the germline ends. The length of the CDR3 is 11 residues.

The V gene is TRBV18, the J gene TRBJ2-7, with 7 bases lining up with TRBD1. This CDR3 has 13 residues. Trimming at V came to 6 bases and at J to 1 base, leaving 3 bases not matched to a gene. CDR1 is KGHSH and CDR2 is LQKENI in the germline V gene. CDR3 amino acids: CASSDRSSYEQYF. The CDR3 nucleotides are TGTGCCAGCTCGGACAGGTCTTCCTACGAGCAGTACTTC.

CDR3 in DNA: TGTGCCAGCAGCTTAGCGGGAACCTACAATGAGCAGTTCTTC. This sequence encodes CASSLAGTYNEQFF. This rearrangement joins TRBV11-2 to TRBJ2-1; possible D gene TRBD2, 5 bases. The CDR3 consists of 14 residues. Trimming removed 1 base from V and 2 bases from J, with 6 bases in between. Germline V lookup: CDR1 SGHAT, CDR2 FQNNGV. Full variable domain (outside the CDR3, taken from reference TRBV11-2 and TRBJ2-1): EAGVAQSPRYKIIEKRQSVAFWCNPISGHATLYWYQQILGQGPKLLIQFQNNGVVDDSQLPKDRFSAERLKGVDSTLKIQPAKLEDSAVYLCASSLAGTYNEQFFGPGTRLTVL.

The rearrangement links TRBV11-2 to TRBJ1-2; TRBD1 aligns across 7 bases. Germline V gives CDR1 SGHAT, CDR2 FQNNGV. This CDR3 spans 13 amino acids. J was trimmed by 4 bases and V by 6 bases; bases with no gene match: 5. CDR3 sequence: CASRPTGTYGYTF. The CDR3 region has the DNA TGTGCCAGCAGGCCGACAGGGACCTATGGCTACACCTTC.

J is TRBJ2-1 and V is TRBV7-9; 8 bases agree with TRBD1. J lost 3 bases, V lost 2 bases, and 12 bases had no gene match. The CDR3 contains 18 residues. Per the germline V gene, CDR1 is SEHNR and CDR2 is FQNEAQ (reference sequence). The CDR3 coding sequence is TGTGCCAGCAGCTTATCTGACAGGGGCTTCCATTACTACAATGAGCAGTTCTTC. It encodes CASSLSDRGFHYYNEQFF. Combining the CDR3 with reference TRBV7-9 and TRBJ2-1 gives the whole variable domain DTGVSQNPRHKITKRGQNVTFRCDPISEHNRLYWYRQTLGQGPEFLTYFQNEAQLEKSRLLSDRFSAERPKGSFSTLEIQRTEQGDSAMYLCASSLSDRGFHYYNEQFFGPGTRLTVL.

The CDR3 loop reads CSVRNGKTYEQYF. In DNA form, the CDR3 reads TGCAGCGTCCGGAACGGGAAAACCTACGAGCAGTACTTC. The chain recombines TRBV29-1 with TRBJ2-7, with D possibly matching TRBD2 (5 bases). Trimming took 6 bases from V and 2 from J, leaving 14 bases between them. The CDR3 is made up of 13 amino acids. Germline V gene lookup returns CDR1 SQVTM and CDR2 ANQGSEA.

The CDR3 region has the DNA TGTGCCAGTCTAGGGACAGGGCCCGGACGTTATGGCTACACCTTC. This encodes CASLGTGPGRYGYTF. The chain combines TRBV19 with TRBJ1-2; 9 positions agree with TRBD1. This CDR3 contains 15 residues. Losses at the gene ends were 8 bases for V and 5 bases for J; bases not matched to a gene: 12. Germline CDR1 LNHDA, CDR2 SQIVND (reference sequence).

CDR3 protein: CASSLGGDYHEQYF. DNA of the CDR3: TGTGCCAGCAGCTTAGGGGGAGACTATCACGAGCAGTACTTC. The gene calls are TRBV13 and TRBJ2-7, with D possibly TRBD2 on 5 matching bases. The germline gives CDR1 PRHDT, CDR2 FYEKMQ (reference sequence). Trimming stripped 0 bases from V and 5 bases from J, with 11 bases between. This CDR3 comprises 14 residues.

This chain links TRBV14 with TRBJ2-5, with D tentatively TRBD1 (5 bases). The germline gives CDR1 SGHDN, CDR2 FVKESK. The V and J ends lost 0 bases and 5 bases respectively, with 19 bases between them. The CDR3 consists of 17 residues. The CDR3: CASSQDSLFWGGETQYF. As DNA, the CDR3 is TGTGCCAGCAGCCAAGATAGTCTGTTTTGGGGCGGTGAGACCCAGTACTTC.